This T cell receptor (beta chain) was profiled in a study of shared clonotypes between healthy human individuals. As for the study in general: CD4 naive and memory got three plates each, CD8 naive two, CD8 memory one.

CDR1 LNHDA and CDR2 SQIVND come from the germline V gene (reference sequence). CDR3 length equals 14 residues. V lost 10 bases, J lost 6 bases, and 11 bases stayed unmatched. Clones were read by immunoSEQ multiplex PCR, and TCRdb kept only the in-frame ones, dropping some. The sample records about 2.1 million clones, approximately 94% being singletons. Naive CD8 cells, CD45RO-negative and positively selected for CCR7, excluded terminally differentiated effector memory CD45RA+ cells. The TCR was taken from a man between 18 and 35 years old in good health. Some clones in this sample may be carry-over from other donors' samples. The chain has TRBV19 and TRBJ2-1; 8 nucleotides align to TRBD2. The sequencing sample was made of naive CD8+ T cells from PBMCs. Here the CDR3 DNA reads TGTGCCACCAAAGCGAGCGGGAGTGGCAATGAGCAGTTCTTC. Its translation: CATKASGSGNEQFF.